Sequencing of this T cell receptor (beta chain) was carried out in a study of Graves' ophthalmopathy and Graves' hyperthyroidism. Across the whole study: If no ophthalmopathy appeared within 18 months of follow-up, hyperthyroidism was termed stable. Study-level results: For predicting ophthalmopathy progression, the model had roughly 64% sensitivity and approximately 72% specificity. Cross-validated, the 13-signature model showed 87.88%/81.08% sensitivity/specificity, and 80%/75% in the test set.

TCR beta CDR3 regions were amplified from RNA transcripts. After a first-round RT-PCR with HTBI primers, a second-round multiplex PCR was run. TCRdb passed the multiplex PCR reads through MiXCR, listing each CDR3 protein once. The repertoire consists of 1 million to 1.3 million distinct CDR3 sequences, with about 38% occurring once and the leading ten covering roughly 10%. This clonotype was seen many times. The antigen is undetermined. Germline V gives CDR1 SGDLS, CDR2 YYNGEE. Trimming stripped 0 bases from V and 2 bases from J, with 9 bases between. This CDR3 comprises 14 residues. The chain uses TRBV9 and TRBJ2-7, with TRBD2 as a possible D gene (6 bases). The sequence was obtained from an adult man with Graves' hyperthyroidism. Sequencing was carried out using peripheral blood or thyroid tissue (not recorded which). In DNA form, the CDR3 reads TGTGCCAGCAGCGTAGGAGGAGGGCCCTACGAGCAGTACTTC. This codes for CASSVGGGPYEQYF.